This TCR beta chain was documented in a study of cytomegalovirus exposure and HLA in healthy donors. The study's findings and limits: The authors excluded some V segments, including TRBV6-2 and TRBV6-3, as indistinguishable. Most TCR sequences were uncommon, yet certain public TCRs appeared in many donors.

Comments on this clone: Its antigen is still unknown.

CDR1 SGHAT and CDR2 FQNNGV come from the germline V gene. This CDR3 has 15 residues. Trimming at V came to 7 bases and at J to 1 base, leaving 1 base not matched to a gene. The PCR used 60 Vbeta and 13 Jbeta primers. The method was immunoSEQ multiplex PCR; TCRdb's version includes in-frame clones alone and lacks a portion of them. Of 150,000 or so clones listed, roughly 75% are singletons. The clonotype was recovered from a man aged 18 to 29 in good health and CMV-seropositive. The sample was PBMCs. The chain uses TRBV11-2 and TRBJ2-2; TRBD2 agrees at 12 bases. The CDR3: CASTTSGRNTGELFF. CDR3 nucleotides: TGTGCCAGCACGACTAGCGGGAGGAACACCGGGGAGCTGTTTTTT.